The 23 T cell receptor beta chains listed next were all sequenced from one sample in a study of blood T cell repertoires in COVID-19. Clones were read by immunoSEQ multiplex PCR, and TCRdb kept only the in-frame ones, dropping some. The table shows roughly 150,000 clones, with over 75% occurring only once. Sequencing used peripheral blood. The receptors come from a human donor in a cohort sampled during active COVID-19.

This chain links TRBV18 with TRBJ2-3; 7 bases are a match to TRBD2. Germline V gives CDR1 KGHSH, CDR2 LQKENI. V lost 3 bases to trimming and J lost 2 bases; unmatched junction nucleotides: 8. The CDR3 has 16 residues. The CDR3 is CASSPGVAGFTDTQYF. In DNA, the CDR3 is TGTGCCAGCTCACCCGGGGTAGCGGGCTTCACAGATACGCAGTATTTT.

V is TRBV18 and J is TRBJ1-1, with D maybe TRBD1 (6 bases). Trimming took 5 bases from V and 0 from J, leaving 7 bases between them. Germline values: CDR1 KGHSH, CDR2 LQKENI. The CDR3 contains 13 residues. CDR3 loop: CASSTGLNTEAFF. For the CDR3, the DNA is TGTGCCAGCTCAACAGGGTTGAACACTGAAGCTTTCTTT.

The chain has TRBV7-2 and TRBJ2-2, with 9 nucleotides matching TRBD1. V gave up 5 bases and J gave up 3 bases; unmatched junction bases: 10. CDR1 and CDR2 from the germline V gene are SGHTA and FQGNSA. The CDR3 extends over 17 amino acids. CDR3 in amino acids: CASSQNRGRRDTGELFF. The CDR3, as DNA: TGTGCCAGCAGCCAAAACAGGGGGCGCCGGGACACCGGGGAGCTGTTTTTT. Supplemented by reference TRBV7-2 and TRBJ2-2, the full variable domain reads GAGVSQSPSNKVTEKGKDVELRCDPISGHTALYWYRQSLGQGLEFLIYFQGNSAPDKSGLPSDRFSAERTGGSVSTLTIQRTQQEDSAVYLCASSQNRGRRDTGELFFGEGSRLTVL.

The V and J genes are TRBV3-1 (or the pseudogene TRBV3-2) and TRBJ2-7; 9 bases fit TRBD2. This CDR3 is 14 amino acids long. Germline loops: CDR1 LGHDT, CDR2 YNNKEL (reference sequence). The V gene end was trimmed by 7 bases and the J gene end by 1 base; junction bases not matched to a gene: 5. The DNA of the CDR3 is TGTGCCAGCACCCCCCTAGCGGGGTCCTACGAGCAGTACTTC. It is translated as CASTPLAGSYEQYF.

The CDR3 sequence: CASSRGTSGIYNEQFF. CDR3 DNA sequence: TGTGCCAGCAGCCGAGGGACTAGCGGTATTTACAATGAGCAGTTCTTC. The V call is TRBV5-4, the J call TRBJ2-1; 11 nucleotides agree with TRBD2. This CDR3 has 16 amino acids. CDR1 is SGHNT, CDR2 YYREEE, per germline (reference sequence). V shed 4 bases and J 4 bases; nucleotides not matched to a gene: 7.

Only a few counts were recorded for this clone. The chain recombines TRBV29-1 with TRBJ1-3; 8 bases match TRBD1. CDR3 size: 14 residues. Germline CDR1 and CDR2: SQVTM and ANQGSEA. The trim removed 4 bases at V and 0 bases at J, leaving 2 bases unmatched. The CDR3 sequence is CSVAGGASGNTIYF. CDR3 nucleotides: TGCAGCGTTGCAGGGGGCGCCTCTGGAAACACCATATATTTT.

The count of this clone is one. This chain links TRBV12-5 with TRBJ2-4; 8 nucleotides match TRBD2. The V gene's germline CDR1 is LGHNT and CDR2 FRNRAP. The CDR3 length is 19 residues. Germline trimming cut 0 bases from V and 5 bases from J; bases unmatched to any gene: 15. The CDR3 DNA reads TGTGCTAGTGGTTTGGTAAGGCTGGCGGGAGGAGCCGTGGAAAACATTCAGTACTTC. Translation: CASGLVRLAGGAVENIQYF.

The genes are TRBV30 and TRBJ1-3; D is perhaps TRBD1 (5 bases). Germline CDR1 and CDR2: GTSNPN and SVGIG (reference sequence). Trimming left V 5 bases short and J 4 bases short, with 18 bases between. This CDR3 is 15 amino acids long. DNA of the CDR3: TGTGCCTGGGCGTCGTCCGGGGGAGGCGGAAACACCATATATTTT. It translates to CAWASSGGGGNTIYF.

This chain uses TRBV19 with TRBJ2-3, with unresolved D. Germline CDR1 reads LNHDA; CDR2 reads SQIVND (reference sequence). The CDR3 length is 14 residues. Trimming pared 2 bases from V and 0 bases from J, leaving 6 bases between. The CDR3 is CASSISTSTDTQYF. For the CDR3, the DNA is TGTGCCAGTAGTATAAGTACTAGCACAGATACGCAGTATTTT. The complete variable domain, with remaining parts taken from reference TRBV19 and TRBJ2-3, reads DGGITQSPKYLFRKEGQNVTLSCEQNLNHDAMYWYRQDPGQGLRLIYYSQIVNDFQKGDIAEGYSVSREKKESFPLTVTSAQKNPTAFYLCASSISTSTDTQYFGPGTRLTVL.

The rearrangement links TRBV7-9 to TRBJ1-2, with D possibly TRBD1 on 6 matching bases. The CDR3 runs to 14 residues. Trimming stripped 5 bases from V and 6 bases from J, with 16 bases between. Looked up from germline, CDR1 is SEHNR and CDR2 is FQNEAQ (reference sequence). The CDR3: CASSLGGQHHGYTF. CDR3 nucleotide sequence: TGTGCCAGCAGCCTCGGGGGGCAACATCATGGCTACACCTTC.

The V and J genes are TRBV5-1 and TRBJ1-1; D is undetermined. Trimming shortened V by 6 bases and J by 1 base, and 10 bases separated the two germline ends. From germline, CDR1 is SGHRS and CDR2 YFSETQ. The CDR3 runs to 13 residues. CDR3 in amino acids: CASTRGGNTEAFF. CDR3 sequence (DNA): TGCGCCAGCACCAGAGGAGGGAACACTGAAGCTTTCTTT.

The genes are TRBV24-1 and TRBJ1-6; unclear D gene. Germline-derived CDR1 and CDR2 are KGHDR and SFDVKD. The CDR3 has 16 residues. The germline V and J ends were trimmed by 5 bases and 7 bases, with 17 bases remaining between them. The CDR3 DNA is TGTGCCACCAGTGGCTTGCGGGAGCTAATGAATTCACCCCTCCACTTT. Encoded protein: CATSGLRELMNSPLHF.

J is TRBJ2-3 and V is TRBV12-3 or TRBV12-4, with TRBD2 as a possible D gene (5 bases). The CDR3 is 13 residues long. Between the trimmed V and J ends, which lost 6 bases and 0 bases, there was a span of 7 bases. The CDR3 here is CASSRGSTDTQYF. In DNA, the CDR3 is TGTGCCAGCAGCCGAGGGAGCACAGATACGCAGTATTTT.

This clone was counted only a few times. V and J are TRBV4-3 and TRBJ1-3; D gene uncertain. The CDR3 has 16 residues. The V end was cut by 4 bases, the J end by 0 bases, with 13 bases between. The germline gives CDR1 LGHNA, CDR2 YSLEER. CDR3 loop: CASSPTAWASGNTIYF. CDR3 bases: TGCGCCAGCAGCCCCACCGCCTGGGCCTCTGGAAACACCATATATTTT.

J is TRBJ2-7 and V is TRBV6-1, with a weak D call TRBD1 (6 bases). Trimming pared 0 bases from V and 1 base from J, leaving 10 bases between. The CDR3 is 15 residues long. The germline CDR1 and CDR2 sequences are MNHNS and SASEGT. CDR3 residues: CASSEAPGVSYEQYF. The CDR3 region has the DNA TGTGCCAGCAGTGAAGCGCCAGGGGTTTCCTACGAGCAGTACTTC.

This clone came up a few times. This rearrangement joins TRBV29-1 to TRBJ1-1, with no clear D. Trimming pared 6 bases from V and 1 base from J, leaving 12 bases between. The germline gives CDR1 SQVTM, CDR2 ANQGSEA. This CDR3 contains 13 residues. CDR3 protein: CSVRQNRNTEAFF. The CDR3, as DNA: TGCAGCGTAAGACAAAACAGGAACACTGAAGCTTTCTTT. Full variable domain (rest looked up from reference TRBV29-1 and TRBJ1-1): SAVISQKPSRDICQRGTSLTIQCQVDSQVTMMFWYRQQPGQSLTLIATANQGSEATYESGFVIDKFPISRPNLTFSTLTVSNMSPEDSSIYLCSVRQNRNTEAFFGQGTRLTVV.

This chain uses TRBV15 with TRBJ1-3; no reliable D call. This CDR3 spans 16 amino acids. V was shortened by 0 bases and J by 0 bases, with 9 bases between the two germline ends. The V gene's germline CDR1 is LNHNV and CDR2 YYDKDF (reference sequence). The CDR3, as DNA: TGTGCCACCAGCAGAGATACCCCAGTCTCTGGAAACACCATATATTTT. As protein: CATSRDTPVSGNTIYF.

This clone occurred a few times. This chain connects TRBV7-3 to TRBJ2-7; D is possibly TRBD2 (5 bases). The CDR3 is 13 amino acids. V was shortened by 1 base and J by 3 bases, with 7 bases between the two germline ends. The V gene's germline CDR1 is SGHTA and CDR2 FQGTGA. CDR3 coding DNA: TGTGCCAGCAGCTTAAGTGGAGGCTACGAGCAGTACTTC. Translation: CASSLSGGYEQYF.

This clone has more than one count but fewer than ten. This sequence joins TRBV30 and TRBJ1-1, with D tentatively TRBD1 (5 bases). This CDR3 is 11 amino acids long. Germline V gene sequence: CDR1 GTSNPN, CDR2 SVGIG (reference sequence). V was clipped by 5 bases and J by 7 bases, with 11 bases between them. The CDR3 DNA is TGTGCCTGGTCAATAAGGGGTGAAGCTTTCTTT. Protein: CAWSIRGEAFF.

This chain joins TRBV6-5 and TRBJ2-1; a possible D gene is TRBD2 (5 bases). Germline V CDR1 and CDR2: MNHEY, SVGAGI. The CDR3 totals 15 residues. Trimming stripped 5 bases from V and 0 bases from J, with 11 bases between. CDR3 bases: TGTGCCAGCAGTCCAACTAGTGTCTCCTACAATGAGCAGTTCTTC. It is translated as CASSPTSVSYNEQFF.

The rearrangement uses TRBV6-1 and TRBJ1-1; D possibly corresponds to TRBD1 (5 bases). Germline V gives CDR1 MNHNS, CDR2 SASEGT. CDR3 size: 16 residues. V lost 4 bases and J 2 bases, leaving 17 bases between the germline ends. CDR3 in amino acids: CASSATRVLVNTEAFF. The CDR3 DNA follows: TGTGCCAGCAGTGCGACCAGGGTACTTGTTAACACTGAAGCTTTCTTT.

The chain recombines TRBV2 with TRBJ2-3, with 7 bases fitting TRBD2. The V and J ends lost 5 bases and 1 base, in that order; junction bases with no gene match: 0. CDR3 length: 13 residues. Germline assignment: CDR1 SNHLY and CDR2 FYNNEI. CDR3 protein: CASSSGGTDTQYF. The DNA for the CDR3 is TGTGCCAGCAGTAGCGGGGGCACAGATACGCAGTATTTT.

The chain is built from TRBV3-1 (or the pseudogene TRBV3-2) and TRBJ1-2; perhaps TRBD1 as D (6 bases). The CDR3 is 14 residues long. Germline CDR1 and CDR2: LGHDT and YNNKEL (reference sequence). Trimming took 1 base from V and 5 from J, leaving 11 bases between them. CDR3 in amino acids: CASSQGGRGYGYTF. The CDR3 nucleotides are TGTGCCAGCAGCCAAGGGGGGCGCGGGTATGGCTACACCTTC.